The sample holds a few counts of the clone carrying this TCR beta chain. Its antigen is as yet unknown. Indicated time point: blood at routine non-recurrence follow-up after resection. Unsorted whole RNA of tumor, nontumor lung or frozen PBMC was sequenced. Looked up from germline, CDR1 is SEHNR and CDR2 is FQNEAQ (reference sequence). This CDR3 has 13 amino acids. Between the trimmed V and J ends, which lost 3 bases and 3 bases, there was a span of 8 bases. The data derive from a study of spatial heterogeneity in lung cancer. Study outcomes and limitations: Circulating ubiquitous expanded tumor TCRs were observed more frequently at resection than at follow-up.

MiXCR, applied by TCRdb to the 5' RACE reads, yields one record per CDR3 protein. Among 35,000 to 50,000 distinct CDR3 sequences listed, 20% to 25% were seen once. The receptor was derived from a female donor with early-stage non-small cell lung cancer. Source: PBMCs, taken at follow-up. The rearrangement uses TRBV7-9 and TRBJ2-5; no clear D. CDR3 residues: CASSFRREETQYF. In DNA form, the CDR3 reads TGTGCCAGCAGCTTCCGAAGGGAAGAGACCCAGTACTTC. The variable domain in full, completed from reference TRBV7-9 and TRBJ2-5, reads DTGVSQNPRHKITKRGQNVTFRCDPISEHNRLYWYRQTLGQGPEFLTYFQNEAQLEKSRLLSDRFSAERPKGSFSTLEIQRTEQGDSAMYLCASSFRREETQYFGPGTRLLVL.